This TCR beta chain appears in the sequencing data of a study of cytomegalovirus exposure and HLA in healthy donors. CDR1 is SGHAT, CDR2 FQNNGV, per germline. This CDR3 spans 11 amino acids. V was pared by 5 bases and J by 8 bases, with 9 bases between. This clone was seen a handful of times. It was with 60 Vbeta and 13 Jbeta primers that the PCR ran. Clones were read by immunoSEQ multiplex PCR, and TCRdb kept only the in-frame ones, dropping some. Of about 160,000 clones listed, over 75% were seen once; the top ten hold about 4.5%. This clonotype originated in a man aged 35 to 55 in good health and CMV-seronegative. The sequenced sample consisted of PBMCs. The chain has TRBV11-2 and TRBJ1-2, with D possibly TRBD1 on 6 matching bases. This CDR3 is CASSPDRGYTF. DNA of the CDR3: TGTGCCAGCAGCCCCGACAGGGGCTACACCTTC.